What follows are 22 T cell receptor beta chains derived from one specimen sequenced in a study of blood T cell repertoires in COVID-19. Repertoires were generated with immunoSEQ multiplex PCR, while TCRdb's copy carries only in-frame clones and drops some. The sample shows roughly 200,000 clones, over 70% of them seen only once. Source material: peripheral blood. The source of these receptors is a woman older than 75 with acute or convalescent COVID-19.

The gene calls are TRBV28 and TRBJ2-1; D might be TRBD1 (7 bases). Germline CDR1 and CDR2: MDHEN and SYDVKM. V lost 5 bases and J lost 8, with 25 bases in between. CDR3 length equals 17 residues. CDR3 residues: CASSPGVGGQRRDEQFF. Written as DNA, the CDR3 is TGTGCCAGCAGTCCCGGGGTGGGGGGACAGCGCAGGGATGAGCAGTTCTTC.

This sequence joins TRBV2 and TRBJ1-3; D uncertain. V shed 8 bases and J shed 0 bases, with 11 bases lying between them. Per germline, CDR1 SNHLY and CDR2 FYNNEI. CDR3 size: 14 residues. The CDR3 DNA is TGTGCCAGCGGGAGGGAGTACTCTGGAAACACCATATATTTT. It yields the protein CASGREYSGNTIYF.

The CDR3 loop is CASSLGVAGGPQETQYF. Written as DNA, the CDR3 is TGTGCCAGCAGCTTGGGGGTAGCGGGGGGGCCCCAAGAGACCCAGTACTTC. The chain couples TRBV5-4 to TRBJ2-5; 11 bases match TRBD2. Germline CDR1 and CDR2: SGHNT and YYREEE (reference sequence). CDR3 size: 17 residues. Germline trimming cut 0 bases from V and 1 base from J; bases unmatched to any gene: 5.

This clone appeared a few times. The chain carries TRBV5-1 and TRBJ1-6; D gene uncertain. Trimming removed 4 bases from V and 7 bases from J, with 15 bases in between. Germline V gives CDR1 SGHRS, CDR2 YFSETQ. This CDR3 has 15 amino acids. As DNA, the CDR3 is TGCGCCAGCAGCCCTGGAGTGGGTCGGAATTCACCCCTCCACTTT. It codes for CASSPGVGRNSPLHF.

The chain uses TRBV2 and TRBJ2-2; 15 nucleotides agree with TRBD2. V shed 7 bases, J shed 6 bases, and the junction held 9 bases outside the gene matches. The CDR3 extends over 17 amino acids. CDR1 is SNHLY, CDR2 FYNNEI, per germline. In DNA, the CDR3 is TGTGCCAGCATCGGACTAGCGGGGGGGCCTGGGGCCGGGGAGCTGTTTTTT. It is translated as CASIGLAGGPGAGELFF.

J is TRBJ2-5 and V is TRBV5-1, with 9 bases aligning to TRBD2. V trimming: 5 bases; J trimming: 2 bases; junction bases outside the gene matches: 4. Germline V lookup: CDR1 SGHRS, CDR2 YFSETQ. CDR3 length: 14 amino acids. CDR3 residues: CASRSTSGQETQYF. The CDR3 DNA is TGCGCCAGCAGATCGACTAGCGGTCAAGAGACCCAGTACTTC.

This chain connects TRBV11-2 to TRBJ2-1, with D maybe TRBD2 (6 bases). Germline CDR1 and CDR2: SGHAT and FQNNGV. V lost 2 bases to trimming and J lost 0 bases, with 11 bases between them. The CDR3 consists of 16 residues. The DNA of the CDR3 is TGTGCCAGCAGCTTATGGAGGGGAAGCTCCTACAATGAGCAGTTCTTC. It encodes CASSLWRGSSYNEQFF.

This clone was seen more than once but under ten times. The J gene is TRBJ2-7, the V gene TRBV3-1 (or the pseudogene TRBV3-2); 9 bases match TRBD1. Germline V lookup: CDR1 LGHDT, CDR2 YNNKEL (reference sequence). The CDR3 has 13 residues. V shed 4 bases, J shed 5 bases, and the junction held 3 bases outside the gene matches. CDR3 loop: CASSPRDRDEQYF. CDR3 bases: TGTGCCAGCAGCCCCCGGGACAGGGACGAGCAGTACTTC.

The CDR3 bases are TGTGCCTGGAGTGCCGACTCACTAGCGGGAGTAACTGAGCAGTTCTTC. Protein product: CAWSADSLAGVTEQFF. The chain uses TRBV30 and TRBJ2-1; TRBD2 matches 11 bases. CDR3 length: 16 amino acids. Per germline, CDR1 GTSNPN and CDR2 SVGIG (reference sequence). Trimming took 1 base from V and 9 from J; bases not matched to a gene: 11.

J is TRBJ2-7 and V is TRBV3-1 (or the pseudogene TRBV3-2); 8 nucleotides agree with TRBD1. With V trimmed by 1 base and J by 3 bases, 5 bases remained unmatched. Germline-derived CDR1 and CDR2 are LGHDT and YNNKEL (reference sequence). There are 15 residues in the CDR3. The CDR3 loop reads CASSQAQGASYEQYF. The CDR3 DNA reads TGTGCCAGCAGCCAAGCCCAGGGGGCGAGCTACGAGCAGTACTTC.

J is TRBJ2-7 and V is TRBV7-8; 7 bases align to TRBD1. This CDR3 has 16 residues. Germline loops: CDR1 SGHVS, CDR2 FQNEAQ. Trimming removed 3 bases from V and 1 base from J; junction bases left unmatched: 9. The CDR3 DNA is TGTGCCAGCAGCTTCAGCGAAAACAGGGGTTCCTACGAGCAGTACTTC. Translated, it gives CASSFSENRGSYEQYF. Supplemented by reference TRBV7-8 and TRBJ2-7, the full variable domain reads GAGVSQSPRYKVAKRGQDVALRCDPISGHVSLFWYQQALGQGPEFLTYFQNEAQLDKSGLPSDRFFAERPEGSVSTLKIQRTQQEDSAVYLCASSFSENRGSYEQYFGPGTRLTVT.

Points on this clone: Compared with germline, one end of the junction differs, possibly owing to a read error. The rearrangement uses TRBV25-1 and TRBJ1-2; TRBD1 is a possible D gene (6 bases). The CDR3 contains 10 residues. From germline, CDR1 is MGHDK and CDR2 SYGVNS. The CDR3 DNA follows: TGTGCCAGCAGAGGGACATTCCTAATATTC. It codes for CASRGTFLIF.

J is TRBJ1-3 and V is TRBV7-3, with 7 nucleotides matching TRBD1. V was clipped by 5 bases and J by 0 bases; unmatched bases: 4. The CDR3 extends over 15 amino acids. CDR1 and CDR2 (germline): SGHTA, FQGTGA. For the CDR3, the DNA is TGTGCCAGCAGCCGGGACAGCTCCTCTGGAAACACCATATATTTT. Protein product: CASSRDSSSGNTIYF.

This clone was counted a few times. This sequence joins TRBV13 and TRBJ1-3; the D gene is possibly TRBD1 (6 bases). The CDR3 contains 17 residues. Trimming left V 0 bases short and J 1 base short, with 13 bases between. The V gene's germline CDR1 is PRHDT and CDR2 FYEKMQ (reference sequence). This CDR3 is CASSLGIQGLSGNTIYF. The CDR3 bases are TGTGCCAGCAGCTTAGGCATCCAGGGGTTATCTGGAAACACCATATATTTT.

This chain connects TRBV6-6 to TRBJ2-1, with TRBD2 as a possible D gene (6 bases). Germline V gene sequence: CDR1 MNHNY, CDR2 SVGAGI (reference sequence). V was clipped by 2 bases and J by 9 bases, with 14 bases between them. The CDR3 is 14 amino acids. In nucleotides, the CDR3 is TGTGCCAGCAGTTACGGGCGGGATGGGAGTGAGCAGTTCTTC. Residues: CASSYGRDGSEQFF.

This sequence joins TRBV5-1 and TRBJ2-2; D is unresolved. Germline V gene data show CDR1 as SGHRS and CDR2 as YFSETQ. The CDR3 has 17 residues. Trimming left V 3 bases short and J 3 bases short, with 18 bases between. The CDR3 reads CASSSMNLDWDTGELFF. The CDR3 region has the DNA TGCGCCAGCAGCTCCATGAACTTAGACTGGGACACCGGGGAGCTGTTTTTT.

The J gene is TRBJ2-1, the V gene TRBV5-4; D remains unclear. The CDR3 length is 12 residues. The germline V gene has CDR1 SGHNT and CDR2 YYREEE (reference sequence). V lost 0 bases and J 9 bases, leaving 7 bases between the germline ends. The DNA for the CDR3 is TGTGCCAGCAGCTTGGTGGTCGGTGAGCAGTTCTTC. This codes for CASSLVVGEQFF.

The chain links TRBV7-9 to TRBJ2-7; 12 bases match TRBD2. The CDR3 contains 15 residues. CDR1 and CDR2 (germline): SEHNR, FQNEAQ (reference sequence). V was clipped by 3 bases and J by 4 bases; unmatched bases: 4. Here the CDR3 reads CASSFRTSGKYEQYF. The CDR3 DNA reads TGTGCCAGCAGCTTTAGGACTAGCGGGAAATACGAGCAGTACTTC. Based on the CDR3 plus reference TRBV7-9 and TRBJ2-7, the full variable domain is DTGVSQNPRHKITKRGQNVTFRCDPISEHNRLYWYRQTLGQGPEFLTYFQNEAQLEKSRLLSDRFSAERPKGSFSTLEIQRTEQGDSAMYLCASSFRTSGKYEQYFGPGTRLTVT.

This rearrangement joins TRBV6-5 to TRBJ1-3, with a possible D match to TRBD1 (6 bases). Trimming took off 6 bases at V and 2 bases at J, with 14 bases between the two ends. Germline-derived CDR1 and CDR2 are MNHEY and SVGAGI. The CDR3 runs 15 residues. CDR3 in amino acids: CASRPIQGPGNTIYF. CDR3 DNA: TGTGCCAGCAGGCCTATACAGGGTCCTGGAAACACCATATATTTT.

The chain is built from TRBV19 and TRBJ2-2; the match to TRBD2 covers 10 bases. The CDR3 consists of 18 residues. With 5 bases clipped from V and 2 bases from J, the junction kept 11 bases outside the gene matches. Germline loops: CDR1 LNHDA, CDR2 SQIVND (reference sequence). The CDR3 DNA sequence: TGTGCCAGTAGTCCCCGGGCCTTAGCGGGAGGTAACACCGGGGAGCTGTTTTTT. Amino acid sequence: CASSPRALAGGNTGELFF.

This chain connects TRBV5-1 to TRBJ2-5; 12 bases line up with TRBD2. The V segment lost 3 bases and the J segment 1 base; nucleotides outside the gene matches: 1. This CDR3 contains 15 residues. CDR1 SGHRS and CDR2 YFSETQ come from the germline V gene. CDR3 residues: CASSSTSGSQETQYF. The CDR3, as DNA: TGCGCCAGCAGCTCGACTAGCGGGAGCCAAGAGACCCAGTACTTC.

This chain links TRBV28 with TRBJ1-3; no reliable D call. CDR1 and CDR2 from the germline V gene are MDHEN and SYDVKM. The CDR3 contains 13 residues. V lost 5 bases and J 0 bases, leaving 5 bases between the germline ends. The CDR3 reads CASSRDSGNTIYF. The CDR3 region has the DNA TGTGCCAGCAGTCGGGACTCTGGAAACACCATATATTTT.